Presented here are 11 T cell receptor beta chains from one specimen sequenced in a study of cytotoxic CD8 clonotypes in ibrutinib-treated CLL. Some clones are missing from TCRdb's copy, which holds only in-frame ones; the method was immunoSEQ multiplex PCR. Of approximately 45,000 clones listed, about 70% are singletons. Sequences were derived from PBMCs, sampled after 12 months of ibrutinib treatment. Every receptor here comes from a human donor with chronic lymphocytic leukemia.

This clone was recorded a few times. V is TRBV25-1 and J is TRBJ2-1; TRBD1 matches at 11 bases. Germline values: CDR1 MGHDK, CDR2 SYGVNS. The CDR3 spans 16 residues. V was pared by 2 bases and J by 7 bases, with 7 bases of the junction left unmatched. The CDR3 DNA reads as TGTGCCAGCAGTGAAGGGGGGACAGGGGGAAATAATGAGCAGTTCTTC. This sequence encodes CASSEGGTGGNNEQFF.

V gene TRBV4-1 combines with J gene TRBJ2-3, with 9 bases identical to TRBD1. The CDR3 has 16 residues. Germline V gene lookup returns CDR1 MGHRA and CDR2 YSYEKL. With V trimmed by 0 bases and J by 2 bases, 3 bases remained unmatched. The CDR3 DNA is TGCGCCAGCAGCCAAGAGGACAGGGGAGACACAGATACGCAGTATTTT. As protein: CASSQEDRGDTDTQYF.

This chain links TRBV29-1 with TRBJ2-4, with unresolved D. Germline V gene data show CDR1 as SQVTM and CDR2 as ANQGSEA. This CDR3 region has 12 residues. V lost 7 bases and J 2 bases, leaving 9 bases between the germline ends. The CDR3 loop is CSAGSSKNIQYF. For the CDR3, the DNA is TGCAGCGCAGGATCGTCCAAAAACATTCAGTACTTC.

The J gene is TRBJ2-7, the V gene TRBV7-3; D is unclear. The CDR3 loop spans 13 amino acids. Trimming left V 5 bases short and J 4 bases short, with 12 bases between. The germline V gene encodes CDR1 SGHTA and CDR2 FQGTGA. CDR3 sequence: CASSLSPGYEQYF. The CDR3 DNA reads TGTGCCAGCAGCCTAAGTCCTGGGTACGAGCAGTACTTC. The whole variable domain, filled in from reference TRBV7-3 and TRBJ2-7, reads GAGVSQTPSNKVTEKGKYVELRCDPISGHTALYWYRQSLGQGPEFLIYFQGTGAADDSGLPNDRFFAVRPEGSVSTLKIQRTERGDSAVYLCASSLSPGYEQYFGPGTRLTVT.

This clone occurred a few times. This rearrangement joins TRBV10-1 to TRBJ1-2; D possibly corresponds to TRBD1 (5 bases). The CDR3 extends over 13 amino acids. Germline CDR1 reads WNHNN; CDR2 reads SYGVQD (reference sequence). V shed 5 bases and J shed 2 bases, with 9 bases lying between them. Written as DNA, the CDR3 is TGCGCCAGCAGTCCCGGGACCAACTATGGCTACACCTTC. Amino acid sequence: CASSPGTNYGYTF.

The chain has TRBV5-1 and TRBJ2-2; 10 bases line up with TRBD2. This CDR3 contains 17 residues. Germline CDR1 is SGHRS and CDR2 is YFSETQ. V was clipped by 3 bases and J by 4 bases; unmatched bases: 9. The CDR3 loop is CASSWTGAGGLTGELFF. CDR3 in DNA: TGCGCCAGCAGCTGGACCGGAGCGGGAGGGCTCACCGGGGAGCTGTTTTTT. Drawing the rest from reference TRBV5-1 and TRBJ2-2, the complete variable domain is KAGVTQTPRYLIKTRGQQVTLSCSPISGHRSVSWYQQTPGQGLQFLFEYFSETQRNKGNFPGRFSGRQFSNSRSEMNVSTLELGDSALYLCASSWTGAGGLTGELFFGEGSRLTVL.

The chain recombines TRBV6-1 with TRBJ2-3; the D gene is possibly TRBD1 (5 bases). The V and J ends lost 3 bases and 2 bases respectively, with 12 bases between them. The germline gives CDR1 MNHNS, CDR2 SASEGT. The CDR3 length is 15 residues. The CDR3 DNA reads as TGTGCCAGCAGTGAGGTAGGGGCGCACACAGATACGCAGTATTTT. This sequence encodes CASSEVGAHTDTQYF.

The chain employs TRBV5-3 and TRBJ1-2; a possible D gene is TRBD1 (5 bases). TRBV5-3 is assigned to the ORF class and has an uncertain function. V lost 8 bases to trimming and J lost 6 bases, with 20 bases between them. The CDR3 spans 14 residues. This CDR3 reads CASSPPGGEHGYTF. CDR3 sequence (DNA): TGTGCCAGCAGCCCACCGGGGGGGGAACATGGCTACACCTTC.

This sequence joins TRBV7-8 and TRBJ2-2; D gene unclear. This CDR3 is built from 14 residues. V was cut by 1 base and J by 6 bases, with 9 bases left in between. CDR1 SGHVS and CDR2 FQNEAQ come from the germline V gene. In DNA, the CDR3 is TGTGCCAGCAGCTTAGTAATGGGCTCCGGGGAGCTGTTTTTT. Its protein is CASSLVMGSGELFF.

For the CDR3, the DNA is TGTGCCAGCAGCTTCGGCGGTAATGAAAAACTGTTTTTT. It specifies CASSFGGNEKLFF. This chain joins TRBV5-4 and TRBJ1-4, with D unresolved. Trimming removed 2 bases from V and 4 bases from J, with 6 bases in between. The CDR3 is 13 residues long. The germline V gene has CDR1 SGHNT and CDR2 YYREEE (reference sequence). The full variable domain, rest sourced from reference TRBV5-4 and TRBJ1-4, is ETGVTQSPTHLIKTRGQQVTLRCSSQSGHNTVSWYQQALGQGPQFIFQYYREEENGRGNFPPRFSGLQFPNYSSELNVNALELDDSALYLCASSFGGNEKLFFGSGTQLSVL.

This clone appeared a few times. V gene TRBV11-2 combines with J gene TRBJ2-2, with a weak D call TRBD2 (5 bases). The CDR3 has 15 residues. Germline loops: CDR1 SGHAT, CDR2 FQNNGV. V dropped 5 bases and J dropped 0 bases, with 10 bases sitting between them. The CDR3 loop is CASSPELANTGELFF. The CDR3 DNA sequence: TGTGCCAGCAGCCCCGAACTAGCGAACACCGGGGAGCTGTTTTTT. Complete variable domain (other parts from reference TRBV11-2 and TRBJ2-2): EAGVAQSPRYKIIEKRQSVAFWCNPISGHATLYWYQQILGQGPKLLIQFQNNGVVDDSQLPKDRFSAERLKGVDSTLKIQPAKLEDSAVYLCASSPELANTGELFFGEGSRLTVL.